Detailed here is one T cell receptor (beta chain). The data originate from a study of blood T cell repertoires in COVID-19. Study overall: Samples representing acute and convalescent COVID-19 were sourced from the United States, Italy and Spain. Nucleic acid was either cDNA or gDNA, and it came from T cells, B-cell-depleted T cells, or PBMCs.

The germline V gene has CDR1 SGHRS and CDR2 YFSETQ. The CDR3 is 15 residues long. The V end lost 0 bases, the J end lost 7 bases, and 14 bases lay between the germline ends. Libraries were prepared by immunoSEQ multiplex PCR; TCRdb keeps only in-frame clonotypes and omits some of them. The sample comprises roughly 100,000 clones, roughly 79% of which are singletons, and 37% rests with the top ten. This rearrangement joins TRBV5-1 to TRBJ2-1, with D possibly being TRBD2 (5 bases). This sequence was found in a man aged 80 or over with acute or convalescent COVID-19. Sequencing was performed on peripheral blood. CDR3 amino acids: CASSLAATRSNEQFF. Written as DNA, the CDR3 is TGCGCCAGCAGCTTGGCCGCCACTAGGTCGAATGAGCAGTTCTTC.